Sequencing of this TCR beta chain was carried out in a study of T cells in Graves' hyperthyroidism and ophthalmopathy. The CDR3 sequence is 13 residues long. Per the germline V gene, CDR1 is ENHRY and CDR2 is SYGVKD. Trimming left V 10 bases short and J 6 bases short, with 18 bases between. Study-level results: Researchers report that a 13 V-J model separated ophthalmopathy from stable hyperthyroidism. Most clonotypes expanded in thyroid above 0.001 were likewise present in blood.

TCR beta CDR3 regions were amplified from RNA. The HTBI primer set was used in a first-round RT-PCR of the TCR CDR3. Each CDR3 protein is one row after TCRdb ran MiXCR on the multiplex PCR reads. The sample yields about 560,000 distinct CDR3 sequences, approximately 44% seen once. In regard to this clonotype: Antigen: not known.

Graves' hyperthyroidism was deemed stable absent ophthalmopathy progression within 18 months. The V gene is TRBV10-3, the J gene TRBJ1-2; TRBD1 might be the D (5 bases). The sequenced sample consisted of peripheral blood or thyroid tissue (not recorded which). The receptor comes from a young woman with Graves' hyperthyroidism. The CDR3 spells CASRRGIGDGYTF. In DNA, the CDR3 is TGTGCCAGCCGCCGAGGGATAGGGGATGGCTACACCTTC.